The 28 T cell receptor beta chains reported below all come from one sample, sequenced in a study of blood T cell repertoires in COVID-19. Profiling relied on immunoSEQ multiplex PCR, and the TCRdb table lists in-frame clones only, not all of them. In the table there are some 300,000 clones, 88% of which are singletons. The source material was PBMCs or T cells enriched from blood (not recorded which). The source is a woman in her fifties or sixties in a cohort exposed to, infected with or recovered from COVID-19 (not recorded which).

The rearrangement uses TRBV6-5 and TRBJ2-5, with 10 nucleotides matching TRBD2. The CDR3 sequence is 14 residues long. The V and J ends lost 7 bases and 3 bases, in that order; junction bases with no gene match: 5. CDR1 and CDR2 from the germline V gene are MNHEY and SVGAGI. The CDR3 sequence: CASIAGLAEETQYF. As DNA, the CDR3 is TGTGCCAGCATCGCAGGACTAGCGGAAGAGACCCAGTACTTC.

The chain uses TRBV11-2 and TRBJ1-4; 8 positions match TRBD1. The CDR3 consists of 16 residues. CDR1 and CDR2 (germline): SGHAT, FQNNGV. With V trimmed by 1 base and J by 4 bases, 5 bases remained unmatched. The CDR3 loop is CASSLGGTGFNEKLFF. The CDR3 nucleotides read TGTGCCAGCAGCTTAGGGGGGACAGGCTTTAATGAAAAACTGTTTTTT.

The chain carries TRBV7-2 and TRBJ2-3, with D perhaps matching TRBD1 (5 bases). V dropped 8 bases and J dropped 3 bases, with 18 bases sitting between them. There are 15 residues in the CDR3. Germline loops: CDR1 SGHTA, CDR2 FQGNSA. CDR3 region: CASGGRQGRTDTQYF. For the CDR3, the DNA is TGTGCCAGCGGCGGTCGGCAGGGAAGGACAGATACGCAGTATTTT.

The chain couples TRBV6-5 to TRBJ1-4, with D tentatively TRBD1 (5 bases). V was shortened by 6 bases and J by 6 bases, with 11 bases between the two germline ends. CDR3 length: 13 amino acids. Germline lookup yields CDR1 MNHEY and CDR2 SVGAGI. CDR3 in amino acids: CASRGRVYEKLFF. The CDR3 coding sequence is TGTGCCAGCAGGGGCAGGGTTTATGAAAAACTGTTTTTT.

The chain has TRBV5-1 and TRBJ1-1; 10 bases line up with TRBD1. V trimming: 0 bases; J trimming: 8 bases; junction bases outside the gene matches: 13. CDR1 SGHRS and CDR2 YFSETQ come from the germline V gene. This CDR3 comprises 17 residues. The CDR3 bases are TGCGCCAGCAGCTTGGAGGGCGACAGGGGGCAGATTATGGAAGCTTTCTTT. Translation gives CASSLEGDRGQIMEAFF.

The chain has TRBV6-5 and TRBJ2-7; the match to TRBD1 covers 9 bases. This CDR3 comprises 15 residues. V shed 9 bases, J shed 0 bases, and the junction held 9 bases outside the gene matches. Germline V lookup: CDR1 MNHEY, CDR2 SVGAGI. The chain's CDR3 is CASNQGQGSSYEQYF. DNA for the CDR3: TGTGCCAGTAACCAGGGACAGGGTAGCTCCTACGAGCAGTACTTC.

The V and J genes are TRBV21-1 and TRBJ2-3; TRBD2, the table's D call, was not compared with the DNA. TRBV21-1 is labeled a pseudogene. The CDR3 length is 17 residues. The CDR3 protein is CASSTRLAGDYTDTQYF. Written as DNA, the CDR3 is TGTGCCAGCAGCACGAGACTAGCGGGAGATTACACAGATACGCAGTATTTT.

V is TRBV6-6 and J is TRBJ1-2; TRBD1 aligns across 7 bases. There are 13 residues in the CDR3. V dropped 2 bases and J dropped 6; count of bases not matched to a gene: 3. Germline V gives CDR1 MNHNY, CDR2 SVGAGI (reference sequence). CDR3 amino acids: CASSYAGGNGYTF. CDR3 in DNA: TGTGCCAGCAGTTACGCAGGGGGGAATGGCTACACCTTC.

V usage is TRBV15 and J usage is TRBJ2-3; no firm D call. The CDR3 extends over 13 amino acids. Per germline, CDR1 LNHNV and CDR2 YYDKDF (reference sequence). V lost 3 bases, J lost 7 bases, and 11 bases lay in between. CDR3 nucleotides: TGTGCCACCAGCAGCCATGCGGCAAATACGCAGTATTTT. Protein product: CATSSHAANTQYF.

This clone was observed a single time. The chain uses TRBV5-1 and TRBJ2-1; 7 nucleotides agree with TRBD2. The germline V gene encodes CDR1 SGHRS and CDR2 YFSETQ. CDR3 size: 14 residues. J gave up 10 bases and V 0 bases, and 7 bases lay outside the gene matches. The CDR3 DNA is TGCGCCAGCAGCTTGGTTGCGGGAGAAAAGGAGCAGTTCTTC. It translates to CASSLVAGEKEQFF.

This chain joins TRBV11-1 and TRBJ1-1; 7 nucleotides align to TRBD1. Germline CDR1 is SGHAT and CDR2 is FQDESV (reference sequence). V dropped 3 bases and J dropped 5; count of bases not matched to a gene: 6. There are 14 residues in the CDR3. The CDR3 spells CASSFRQGNTEAFF. The CDR3 DNA follows: TGTGCCAGCAGCTTTAGACAGGGAAATACTGAAGCTTTCTTT.

The genes are TRBV6-5 and TRBJ2-7; TRBD1 matches at 10 bases. This CDR3 spans 16 amino acids. The V gene's germline CDR1 is MNHEY and CDR2 SVGAGI. Unmatched junction bases numbered 5, after V lost 2 bases and J lost 1 base. CDR3 in amino acids: CASSYTGQGVSYEQYF. CDR3 DNA sequence: TGTGCCAGCAGTTACACTGGACAGGGGGTTTCCTACGAGCAGTACTTC.

The genes are TRBV7-8 and TRBJ1-2; a weak D match, TRBD1 (6 bases). V gave up 1 base and J gave up 6 bases, with 15 bases separating them. This CDR3 comprises 15 residues. The germline V gene encodes CDR1 SGHVS and CDR2 FQNEAQ. Here the CDR3 DNA reads TGTGCCAGCAGCTTAGGAGGGCTGGGGGCAAATGGCTACACCTTC. As protein: CASSLGGLGANGYTF.

The chain employs TRBV27 and TRBJ1-1; D is perhaps TRBD1 (6 bases). The CDR3 loop spans 14 amino acids. Trimming took 5 bases from V and 0 from J, leaving 10 bases between them. Germline CDR1 MNHEY, CDR2 SMNVEV (reference sequence). CDR3 amino acids: CASSRGGVNTEAFF. CDR3 nucleotide sequence: TGTGCCAGCAGTCGAGGGGGGGTGAACACTGAAGCTTTCTTT.

CDR3 sequence: CASSVQAGGDTQYF. CDR3 sequence (DNA): TGTGCCAGCAGCGTACAAGCGGGAGGGGATACGCAGTATTTT. This rearrangement joins TRBV9 to TRBJ2-3; 10 bases are a match to TRBD2. Germline V gives CDR1 SGDLS, CDR2 YYNGEE. V lost 1 base to trimming and J lost 6 bases; unmatched junction nucleotides: 2. The CDR3 totals 14 residues.

V is TRBV18 and J is TRBJ2-1; a weak D match, TRBD2 (5 bases). Germline CDR1 reads KGHSH; CDR2 reads LQKENI. Trimming stripped 3 bases from V and 4 bases from J, with 10 bases between. This CDR3 has 14 residues. CDR3 sequence reads: CASSPVDFYNEQFF. The DNA of the CDR3 is TGTGCCAGCTCACCTGTGGACTTTTACAATGAGCAGTTCTTC.

The V and J genes are TRBV7-9 and TRBJ2-2, with D possibly being TRBD1 (6 bases). From germline, CDR1 is SEHNR and CDR2 FQNEAQ (reference sequence). The CDR3 sequence is 14 residues long. V dropped 5 bases and J dropped 5 bases, with 12 bases sitting between them. The DNA for the CDR3 is TGTGCCAGCAGCCCAACAGGGTGGACCGGGGAGCTGTTTTTT. It specifies CASSPTGWTGELFF. Full variable domain (outside the CDR3, taken from reference TRBV7-9 and TRBJ2-2): DTGVSQNPRHKITKRGQNVTFRCDPISEHNRLYWYRQTLGQGPEFLTYFQNEAQLEKSRLLSDRFSAERPKGSFSTLEIQRTEQGDSAMYLCASSPTGWTGELFFGEGSRLTVL.

The gene calls are TRBV24-1 and TRBJ2-1; TRBD2 matches 8 bases. The ends lost 4 bases at V and 4 bases at J; junction bases unmatched: 5. There are 15 residues in the CDR3. Germline V CDR1 and CDR2: KGHDR, SFDVKD. The CDR3 DNA follows: TGTGCCACCAGTGAAGCGAGCGGGGGATACAATGAGCAGTTCTTC. This encodes CATSEASGGYNEQFF.

The chain couples TRBV5-6 to TRBJ1-4; no clear D gene. Trimming took off 1 base at V and 4 bases at J, with 14 bases between the two ends. CDR1 and CDR2 from the germline V gene are SGHDT and YYEEEE. The CDR3 sequence is 16 residues long. Here the CDR3 reads CASSLLVSEINEKLFF. The CDR3 coding sequence is TGTGCCAGCAGCTTGCTCGTCTCGGAGATTAATGAAAAACTGTTTTTT.

CDR3 loop: CASSLELAGEQFF. In DNA, the CDR3 is TGCGCCAGCAGCTTGGAACTAGCGGGTGAGCAGTTCTTC. The rearrangement joins TRBV5-1 to TRBJ2-1; 9 bases are a match to TRBD2. The V segment lost 0 bases and the J segment 9 bases; nucleotides outside the gene matches: 1. The CDR3 length is 13 residues. From germline, CDR1 is SGHRS and CDR2 YFSETQ.

This clone was seen more than once but under ten times. The J gene is TRBJ2-2, the V gene TRBV7-2; unclear D gene. The CDR3 is 14 amino acids. Between the trimmed V and J ends, which lost 0 bases and 6 bases, there was a span of 8 bases. Germline-derived CDR1 and CDR2 are SGHTA and FQGNSA. The CDR3 is CASSLALRAGELFF. The CDR3 DNA sequence: TGTGCCAGCAGCTTAGCGCTCCGGGCCGGGGAGCTGTTTTTT.

The chain couples TRBV7-2 to TRBJ1-5; D unresolved. Trimming removed 1 base from V and 6 bases from J, with 16 bases in between. The germline V gene has CDR1 SGHTA and CDR2 FQGNSA. CDR3 length: 16 amino acids. The CDR3 coding sequence is TGTGCCAGCAGCTTAGAGATGGCGGGAACTGGTCAGCCCCAGCATTTT. Translating gives CASSLEMAGTGQPQHF.

This chain joins TRBV18 and TRBJ2-1; TRBD2 matches at 12 bases. CDR3 length: 16 residues. The V and J ends lost 4 bases and 3 bases, in that order; junction bases with no gene match: 4. Germline CDR1 and CDR2: KGHSH and LQKENI. The CDR3 nucleotides read TGTGCCAGCTCACTCGGGACTAGCGGGCTCTACAATGAGCAGTTCTTC. Its translation is CASSLGTSGLYNEQFF.

The chain couples TRBV7-2 to TRBJ2-7; D is unclear. V lost 5 bases and J lost 3, with 5 bases in between. The CDR3 covers 11 residues. In germline, CDR1 is SGHTA, CDR2 FQGNSA. The CDR3 region is CASSLIYEQYF. The CDR3 DNA sequence: TGTGCCAGCAGCCTAATCTACGAGCAGTACTTC.

This clone was observed a few times. This CDR3 is also generated by other DNA sequences in the sample. The gene calls are TRBV19 and TRBJ2-6, with D tentatively TRBD1 (5 bases). Trimming took 3 bases from V and 1 from J, leaving 10 bases between them. This CDR3 is built from 16 residues. CDR1 and CDR2 (germline): LNHDA, SQIVND (reference sequence). The CDR3: CASSIRQGSGANVLTF. The CDR3 nucleotides are TGTGCCAGTAGTATTAGGCAGGGATCTGGGGCCAACGTCCTGACTTTC.

For the CDR3, the DNA is TGTGCCAGCAGAAATAGAGGCAGGGGGGTTCAGCCCCAGCATTTT. Its protein product is CASRNRGRGVQPQHF. The V and J genes are TRBV28 and TRBJ1-5; 7 bases agree with TRBD1. The V and J ends lost 6 bases and 6 bases, in that order; junction bases with no gene match: 11. This CDR3 contains 15 residues. The germline V gene encodes CDR1 MDHEN and CDR2 SYDVKM.

In its sample, this clone was seen a few times. CDR3 in amino acids: CASSVGDLGGGQPQHF. CDR3 in DNA: TGTGCCAGCAGCGTAGGAGATCTGGGCGGAGGTCAGCCCCAGCATTTT. The V call is TRBV9, the J call TRBJ1-5; D is ambiguous. Germline V gene data show CDR1 as SGDLS and CDR2 as YYNGEE. The CDR3 sequence is 16 residues long. The germline V and J ends were trimmed by 0 bases and 6 bases, with 16 bases remaining between them. The full variable domain, completed using reference TRBV9 and TRBJ1-5, is DSGVTQTPKHLITATGQRVTLRCSPRSGDLSVYWYQQSLDQGLQFLIQYYNGEERAKGNILERFSAQQFPDLHSELNLSSLELGDSALYFCASSVGDLGGGQPQHFGDGTRLSIL.

The rearrangement joins TRBV20-1 to TRBJ1-5; possible D gene TRBD1, 5 bases. This CDR3 has 14 residues. The germline V gene has CDR1 DFQATT and CDR2 SNEGSKA (reference sequence). V lost 3 bases, J lost 0 bases, and 9 bases lay in between. CDR3 DNA: TGCAGTGCTAGTGCAGGGCGTAGCAATCAGCCCCAGCATTTT. Protein product: CSASAGRSNQPQHF.